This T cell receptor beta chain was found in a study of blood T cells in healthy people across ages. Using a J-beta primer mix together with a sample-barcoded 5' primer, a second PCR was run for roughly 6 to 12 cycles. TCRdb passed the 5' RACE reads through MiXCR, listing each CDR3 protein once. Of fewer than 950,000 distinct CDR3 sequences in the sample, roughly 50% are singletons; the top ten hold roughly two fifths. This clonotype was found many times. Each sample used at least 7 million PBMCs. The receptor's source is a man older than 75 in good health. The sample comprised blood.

CDR3: CASSLVGDTQYF. DNA of the CDR3: TGTGCCAGCAGCTTAGTGGGGGATACGCAGTATTTT. This sequence joins TRBV7-2 and TRBJ2-3; D remains ambiguous. Germline V CDR1 and CDR2: SGHTA, FQGNSA. The V and J ends lost 1 base and 6 bases respectively, with 5 bases between them. The CDR3 is made up of 12 amino acids.